Listed here are 3 T cell receptor beta chains from one sample, sequenced in a study of human T cells and chemical hapten exposure. TCRdb used MiXCR to reprocess the RACE reads, holding one entry per CDR3 protein. The sample lists over 75,000 distinct CDR3 sequences, roughly 11% occurring once. Specified time point: patch test 3, about 24 weeks after DPC sensitization. Treatment given: therapeutic diphenylcyclopropenone sensitization with weekly scalp DPC. The source material was whole blood, sampled in connection with sensitization to the hapten diphenylcyclopropenone (DPC). Receptors originate from a woman aged 25 to 45 with alopecia areata. Some clones in this sample may be carry-over from other donors' samples.

The chain couples TRBV6-4 to TRBJ2-4; tentatively, D is TRBD1 (5 bases). V was cut by 0 bases and J by 5 bases, with 5 bases left in between. Looked up from germline, CDR1 is MRHNA and CDR2 is SNTAGT. This CDR3 has 13 amino acids. The CDR3 region has the DNA TGTGCCAGCAGTGACTCAGGGGAAAACATTCAGTACTTC. Protein sequence: CASSDSGENIQYF.

Ten or more counts support this clonotype. V and J are TRBV18 and TRBJ2-1; a weak D match, TRBD2 (6 bases). The CDR3 length is 13 residues. Deletions cut 5 bases from V and 5 bases from J, with 10 bases between. Germline assignment: CDR1 KGHSH and CDR2 LQKENI. This chain's CDR3 is CASSRTIDNEQFF. CDR3 nucleotides: TGTGCCAGCTCAAGGACTATCGACAATGAGCAGTTCTTC.

This clonotype showed up many times. This chain connects TRBV28 to TRBJ2-5, with unresolved D. This CDR3 is 12 amino acids long. Germline V gene lookup returns CDR1 MDHEN and CDR2 SYDVKM. Trimming shortened V by 2 bases and J by 3 bases, and 4 bases separated the two germline ends. CDR3 DNA sequence: TGTGCCAGCAGTTTAGGGGAAGAGACCCAGTACTTC. Encoded protein: CASSLGEETQYF.